These 13 T cell receptor beta chains came from one sample sequenced in a study of neurological immune-mediated disorders. TCRdb called the 5' RACE reads again in MiXCR, with one record for every CDR3 protein. The sample includes about 50,000 distinct CDR3 sequences, around 4.2% of them seen just once. Sequencing was performed on PBMCs. These receptors were obtained from a man aged 45 to 65 with multiple sclerosis.

There are many counts of this clonotype. V usage is TRBV12-3 or TRBV12-4 and J usage is TRBJ1-5, with D hard to call. V shed 7 bases and J shed 0 bases, with 10 bases lying between them. There are 14 residues in the CDR3. The CDR3 here is CASNRVYSNQPQHF. CDR3 nucleotides: TGTGCCAGCAACAGAGTTTATAGCAATCAGCCCCAGCATTTT.

The J gene is TRBJ1-6, the V gene TRBV6-5, with 7 bases aligning to TRBD1. CDR1 is MNHEY and CDR2 is SVGAGI in the germline V gene. The V segment lost 0 bases and the J segment 7 bases; nucleotides outside the gene matches: 3. CDR3 size: 15 residues. CDR3 sequence (DNA): TGTGCCAGCAGTTACTCACAGGGGTTGAATTCACCCCTCCACTTT. Its translation is CASSYSQGLNSPLHF.

The table lists this clonotype with many counts. The chain joins TRBV5-1 to TRBJ2-1; 10 bases are a match to TRBD2. The V gene end was trimmed by 7 bases and the J gene end by 5 bases; junction bases not matched to a gene: 6. The CDR3 is 14 residues long. The germline V gene encodes CDR1 SGHRS and CDR2 YFSETQ. The CDR3 spells CASRLAGAHNEQFF. Here the CDR3 DNA reads TGCGCCAGCCGTCTAGCGGGGGCCCACAATGAGCAGTTCTTC. Complete variable domain (other parts from reference TRBV5-1 and TRBJ2-1): KAGVTQTPRYLIKTRGQQVTLSCSPISGHRSVSWYQQTPGQGLQFLFEYFSETQRNKGNFPGRFSGRQFSNSRSEMNVSTLELGDSALYLCASRLAGAHNEQFFGPGTRLTVL.

This clonotype was detected ten times or more. The chain has TRBV27 and TRBJ1-6; 7 bases fit TRBD1. The CDR3 is 16 amino acids. Germline CDR1 reads MNHEY; CDR2 reads SMNVEV (reference sequence). V trimming: 2 bases; J trimming: 7 bases; junction bases outside the gene matches: 8. CDR3 in DNA: TGTGCCAGCAGTTTACCGGGACAGTTTCTAAATTCACCCCTCCACTTT. Translation: CASSLPGQFLNSPLHF.

This clonotype was seen many times. This chain connects TRBV7-3 to TRBJ2-3; 7 bases are a match to TRBD2. The CDR3 extends over 14 amino acids. Germline-derived CDR1 and CDR2 are SGHTA and FQGTGA. V lost 1 base, J lost 6 bases, and 4 bases stayed unmatched. CDR3 sequence reads: CASSLRDGGDTQYF. The DNA of the CDR3 is TGTGCCAGCAGCTTAAGGGACGGGGGGGATACGCAGTATTTT.

Many counts were recorded for this clonotype. The genes are TRBV5-1 and TRBJ1-1; no reliable D call. The germline gives CDR1 SGHRS, CDR2 YFSETQ. This CDR3 spans 14 amino acids. Trimming took 3 bases from V and 2 from J, leaving 11 bases between them. The CDR3 DNA reads TGCGCCAGCAGCTCGGACGGGATAAACACTGAAGCTTTCTTT. Translation gives CASSSDGINTEAFF.

This clonotype appeared many times. The chain recombines TRBV5-1 with TRBJ1-4; a weak D match, TRBD1 (5 bases). Germline V gene lookup returns CDR1 SGHRS and CDR2 YFSETQ. Trimming removed 0 bases at V and 5 bases at J, with 11 bases between. The CDR3 consists of 15 residues. In nucleotides, the CDR3 is TGCGCCAGCAGCTTGGGAGGGACGGAGAATGAAAAACTGTTTTTT. Translating it yields CASSLGGTENEKLFF. Supplemented by reference TRBV5-1 and TRBJ1-4, the full variable domain reads KAGVTQTPRYLIKTRGQQVTLSCSPISGHRSVSWYQQTPGQGLQFLFEYFSETQRNKGNFPGRFSGRQFSNSRSEMNVSTLELGDSALYLCASSLGGTENEKLFFGSGTQLSVL.

This clonotype was counted many times. The rearrangement joins TRBV3-1 to TRBJ2-1, with TRBD2 matching over 12 bases. Germline V CDR1 and CDR2: LGHDT, YNNKEL (reference sequence). There are 14 residues in the CDR3. The J segment lost 10 bases and the V segment lost 2 bases, leaving 3 bases of the junction unmatched. The CDR3 protein is CASSQRTSGIEQFF. The CDR3 region has the DNA TGTGCCAGCAGCCAAAGGACTAGCGGGATAGAGCAGTTCTTC.

This clonotype has just a few counts. The chain is built from TRBV5-1 and TRBJ2-7; no reliable D call. Germline V lookup: CDR1 SGHRS, CDR2 YFSETQ. The CDR3 length is 14 residues. V was clipped by 0 bases and J by 0 bases, with 7 bases between them. The CDR3 nucleotides are TGCGCCAGCAGCTTGGGCTCAGTCTCCTACGAGCAGTACTTC. Translation: CASSLGSVSYEQYF.

This clonotype was seen more than once but under ten times. V usage is TRBV5-1 and J usage is TRBJ2-3; D is undetermined. The CDR3 loop spans 15 amino acids. Trimming left V 0 bases short and J 2 bases short, with 10 bases between. Germline values: CDR1 SGHRS, CDR2 YFSETQ. The CDR3 DNA sequence: TGCGCCAGCAGCTTGGTGGGTGGATCCACAGATACGCAGTATTTT. This sequence encodes CASSLVGGSTDTQYF.

The gene calls are TRBV20-1 and TRBJ2-1; D call uncertain. This CDR3 has 13 amino acids. Germline V gene sequence: CDR1 DFQATT, CDR2 SNEGSKA (reference sequence). With 3 bases removed from V and 9 bases from J, the gap between germline ends came to 15 bases. This CDR3 is CSASTAVVGEQFF. CDR3 nucleotides: TGCAGTGCTAGCACAGCTGTGGTTGGTGAGCAGTTCTTC.

This clonotype was seen repeatedly, ten times or more. This chain links TRBV11-3 with TRBJ2-2, with D unresolved. Germline assignment: CDR1 SGHNT and CDR2 YENEEA. This CDR3 comprises 14 residues. Trimming took 5 bases from V and 6 from J, leaving 13 bases between them. The CDR3 is CASSTAPLAGELFF. In DNA form, the CDR3 reads TGTGCCAGCAGCACCGCACCTCTTGCCGGGGAGCTGTTTTTT.

This clonotype has a count of ten or more. The chain uses TRBV4-1 and TRBJ2-1, with unresolved D. Deletions cut 3 bases from V and 7 bases from J, with 13 bases between. Looked up from germline, CDR1 is MGHRA and CDR2 is YSYEKL. The CDR3 extends over 14 amino acids. The DNA of the CDR3 is TGCGCCAGCAGCCACACGGGTCAAGTGAATGAGCAGTTCTTC. Translated: CASSHTGQVNEQFF.